The clone carrying this T cell receptor (beta chain) showed up many times. Its antigen is undetermined. This record belongs to a study of CD8 T cells in ankylosing spondylitis. Findings and limits, study-wide: Reportedly, significant enrichment of disease-linked clones occurred in matched ankylosing spondylitis synovial fluid. Reports of some motif variants in reactive arthritis synovial fluid and blood predate this one. A CD8+ phenotype characterized the disease-linked clones, which were relatively rare in peripheral blood.

TCRdb reprocessed the 5' RACE reads via MiXCR and lists one record per CDR3 protein. This table has 150,000 to 200,000 distinct CDR3 sequences, around 16% appearing once. Germline V gene sequence: CDR1 SGHRS, CDR2 YFSETQ. This CDR3 comprises 15 residues. V was pared by 1 base and J by 6 bases, with 13 bases between. The sequenced sample was blood, either unsorted or a sorted T cell fraction (not recorded which). This chain uses TRBV5-1 with TRBJ2-2; no clear D. The source of this sequence is a male donor with ankylosing spondylitis or in good health (not recorded which). CDR3 bases: TGCGCCAGCAGCTTGAGAATGACACGGGCCGGGGAGCTGTTTTTT. It is translated as CASSLRMTRAGELFF.